A single sample is the source of the 8 T cell receptor beta chains below, sequenced in a study of blood T cell repertoires in COVID-19. Here immunoSEQ multiplex PCR was the method, and the copy in TCRdb shows in-frame clones only, minus some. The table shows around 65,000 clones, with less than 85% occurring only once. The material sequenced was peripheral blood. These receptors were collected from a man at least 80 years old with active COVID-19.

The chain uses TRBV6-2 or TRBV6-3 and TRBJ1-1; 7 bases match TRBD1. The CDR3 consists of 14 residues. Germline V gene data show CDR1 as MNHEY and CDR2 as SVGEGT. V lost 4 bases and J lost 4; bases outside the gene matches: 6. The CDR3 spells CASSLHRGPTEAFF. The DNA of the CDR3 is TGTGCCAGCAGTTTACACAGGGGACCCACTGAAGCTTTCTTT.

This clone came up once. The rearrangement uses TRBV7-9 and TRBJ2-1; D is ambiguous. Deletions cut 3 bases from V and 7 bases from J, with 19 bases between. In germline, CDR1 is SEHNR, CDR2 FQNEAQ (reference sequence). CDR3 length: 16 residues. The CDR3 DNA follows: TGTGCCAGCAGCTTGGGTCGGGTTCTTTTAAGTAATGAGCAGTTCTTC. Its translation is CASSLGRVLLSNEQFF.

The J gene is TRBJ1-2, the V gene TRBV7-2; a weak D match, TRBD1 (5 bases). The germline CDR1 and CDR2 sequences are SGHTA and FQGNSA. This CDR3 comprises 15 residues. Trimming pared 2 bases from V and 4 bases from J, leaving 14 bases between. The chain's CDR3 is CASSLSPSGVYGYTF. CDR3 DNA: TGTGCCAGCAGCTTAAGTCCTTCGGGGGTCTATGGCTACACCTTC.

This clone was seen more than once but under ten times. The J gene is TRBJ2-2, the V gene TRBV18; 11 bases agree with TRBD1. The trim removed 5 bases at V and 6 bases at J, leaving 5 bases unmatched. The V gene's germline CDR1 is KGHSH and CDR2 LQKENI. CDR3 length: 15 residues. CDR3 amino acids: CASSSPGQGAGELFF. The CDR3, as DNA: TGTGCCAGCTCATCTCCGGGACAGGGGGCCGGGGAGCTGTTTTTT.

The chain employs TRBV7-9 and TRBJ1-1; the D is unclear. Trimming stripped 5 bases from V and 4 bases from J, with 11 bases between. The V gene's germline CDR1 is SEHNR and CDR2 FQNEAQ (reference sequence). This CDR3 is 13 amino acids long. The CDR3 sequence is CASSPTTPTEAFF. The CDR3 nucleotides read TGTGCCAGCAGCCCCACCACACCCACTGAAGCTTTCTTT.

This clone showed up just once. The CDR3 coding sequence is TGTGCCAGCAGCCCGACCGGGACACCAGAAAAACTGTTTTTT. The encoded protein is CASSPTGTPEKLFF. The V gene is TRBV7-8, the J gene TRBJ1-4, with D possibly TRBD1 on 6 matching bases. The CDR3 spans 14 residues. Germline V gene sequence: CDR1 SGHVS, CDR2 FQNEAQ. Trimming shortened V by 5 bases and J by 8 bases, and 15 bases separated the two germline ends.

V usage is TRBV19 and J usage is TRBJ2-1; D call uncertain. Between the trimmed V and J ends, which lost 7 bases and 3 bases, there was a span of 4 bases. This CDR3 has 11 residues. The germline CDR1 and CDR2 sequences are LNHDA and SQIVND (reference sequence). For the CDR3, the DNA is TGTGCCAGTACTCTCTACAATGAGCAGTTCTTC. It specifies CASTLYNEQFF.

The rearrangement uses TRBV10-3 and TRBJ1-4; 8 bases agree with TRBD1. Germline assignment: CDR1 ENHRY and CDR2 SYGVKD. The CDR3 has 16 residues. The ends lost 6 bases at V and 0 bases at J; junction bases unmatched: 6. Written as DNA, the CDR3 is TGTGCCATCAGGGAAGGGACAGGAGCAACTAATGAAAAACTGTTTTTT. Encoded protein: CAIREGTGATNEKLFF.